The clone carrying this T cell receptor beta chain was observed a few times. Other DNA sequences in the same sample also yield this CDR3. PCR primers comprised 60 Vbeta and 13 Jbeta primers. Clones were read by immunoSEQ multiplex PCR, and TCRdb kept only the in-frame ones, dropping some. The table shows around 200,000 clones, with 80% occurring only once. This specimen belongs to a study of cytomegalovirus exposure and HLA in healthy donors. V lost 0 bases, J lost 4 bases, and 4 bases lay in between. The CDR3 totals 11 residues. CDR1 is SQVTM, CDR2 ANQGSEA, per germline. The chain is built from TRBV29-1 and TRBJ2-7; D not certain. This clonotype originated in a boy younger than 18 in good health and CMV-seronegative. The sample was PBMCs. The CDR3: CSVEESYEQYF. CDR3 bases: TGCAGCGTTGAAGAGTCGTACGAGCAGTACTTC.